The 2 T cell receptor beta chains below all came from one sample that was sequenced in a study of Ad26.COV2.S vaccination and SARS-CoV-2 variants. Stated treatment: around 19 received Ad26.COV2.S at low or high dose, single or two shots; 5 received placebo; per-sample allocation not given. At day 63 after the first vaccine or placebo injection, samples were drawn. Only in-frame clones appear in the TCRdb table, and some are missing; sequencing was by immunoSEQ multiplex PCR. The sample carries roughly 320,000 clones, about 82% recorded once. Sequencing used peripheral blood, obtained in a trial of Ad26.COV2.S vaccine versus placebo. The receptors come from a person aged 18-60 years who received the Ad26.COV2.S COVID-19 vaccine or a placebo.

This chain connects TRBV19 to TRBJ2-1; 13 nucleotides agree with TRBD2. J gave up 8 bases and V 10 bases, and 29 bases lay outside the gene matches. CDR3 length: 21 residues. The germline V gene encodes CDR1 LNHDA and CDR2 SQIVND (reference sequence). Here the CDR3 DNA reads TGTGCCAACAATAGGGAAGATAATCCCGCGAAAACTAGCGGGGGGGCGCATGAGCAGTTCTTC. Its protein product is CANNREDNPAKTSGGAHEQFF. The full variable domain, in which reference TRBV19 and TRBJ2-1 provide the parts outside the CDR3, is DGGITQSPKYLFRKEGQNVTLSCEQNLNHDAMYWYRQDPGQGLRLIYYSQIVNDFQKGDIAEGYSVSREKKESFPLTVTSAQKNPTAFYLCANNREDNPAKTSGGAHEQFFGPGTRLTVL.

Here the CDR3 reads CASSIGGGLPPELFF. The CDR3, as DNA: TGTGCCAGTAGTATAGGGGGGGGCCTCCCACCGGAGCTGTTTTTT. The chain joins TRBV19 to TRBJ2-2, with D tentatively TRBD2 (7 bases). The CDR3 is made up of 15 amino acids. Germline V lookup: CDR1 LNHDA, CDR2 SQIVND (reference sequence). V gave up 1 base and J gave up 10 bases, with 16 bases separating them.